This TCR beta chain comes out of a study of beta chain features in type 1 diabetes (dated by TCRdb to about 2018). In the study overall: No differences in mean age, gender distribution, total cell number or subset yield were found between patients and healthy donors. A total of 100 million to 110 million sorted cells were examined across all samples, and a strong correlation was observed between cell number per subset and RNA yield. Regulatory and stem cell-like memory subsets were isolated from only 8 patients and roughly eight healthy donors, whereas naive and central memory subsets came from all 30 or so donors. The study compared the TCRB repertoires of sorted circulating CD4+ T cell subsets in recently diagnosed type 1 diabetes patients with those in matched healthy donors.

The entire amount of isolated RNA was reverse transcribed using the High Capacity cDNA Reverse Transcription Kit, so the sequenced TCRB transcripts were expressed ones. Deep immunoSEQ sequencing was applied to naive, central memory and regulatory T cell samples, giving an average of around 3.4 million total reads per sample. Sorted cells were lysed in RLT buffer, and RNA was extracted using DNase-treated RNeasy Micro or Mini kits according to cell number. To prevent cross-contamination, every cell subset was processed on its own, while patient and healthy donor samples were processed together. TCRB sequences were amplified from cDNA with the immunoSEQ multiplex PCR, producing 87-bp fragments spanning the CDR3 region. Amplicons were sequenced on the Illumina HiSeq platform. As for the authors' bioinformatics: PCR bias was corrected computationally using synthetic template baselines, and reads within Hamming distance 2 were collapsed, with unmergeable singletons discarded. By aligning reads against IMGT, V, D and J genes, CDR3 length, and insertions or deletions at six rearrangement sites were assigned. Within each subset, clonotype counts were normalized to sorted cell number, after which true diversity and Gini coefficients were computed with the tcR R package. The overlap coefficient, calculated on TCRB nucleotide sequences, was used to quantify repertoire sharing. As stored in TCRdb, this immuneACCESS dataset retains in-frame rearrangements with V and J assigned. A fraction of the clones does not appear; measured against another copy, unresolved V genes explain less than half of the discrepancy, and the remainder lacks a known reason. The V and J calls and clone size were taken over from that table, and D and trimming were inferred from the DNA. The sample table holds 150,000 to 200,000 clones, of which approximately 8.8% were seen once. The ten largest make up approximately 0.7% of the sample.

V is reduced by 0 bases and J by 2 bases, leaving a spacing of 12 bases between them. The germline V gene encodes CDR1 SGHAT and CDR2 FQDESV (reference sequence). The CDR3 has 16 amino acids, counting the end cysteine and phenylalanine. Just the 48-base CDR3 DNA is kept, in frame starting at base 1. Notes on this clone: Its antigen is not yet known. No much larger clone is present one base from it, and per-base qualities are unavailable.

Summary of the overall study and its limitations: A moderate but significant shortening of TCRB CDR3 length was observed in type 1 diabetes patients in all four CD4+ subsets. Shorter templates might have been favored by PCR, but patient and control samples were amplified and corrected together, so both groups would have been affected equally by any skew. Only small numbers of individuals were included in the HLA sub-analyses, which left unresolved whether HLA type had any influence on TCRB rearrangement. Naive, central memory and regulatory TCRB repertoires appeared to be more alike among patients than among healthy donors. Fewer insertions and more nucleotide deletions at VDJ recombination sites were observed in patients with type 1 diabetes, implying thymic rearrangement abnormalities. Because cDNA was sequenced instead of genomic DNA, activated cells with high expression could be over-represented, although the groups did not differ in activation or CD3 levels.

From each donor, a single peripheral blood sample of about 100 mL on average was drawn into heparinised tubes. A BD FACSAria II and a panel including CD45RO, CCR7, CD25, CD127, CD95 and CD27 were used to sort naive, central memory, regulatory and stem cell-like memory CD4+ T cells. Every sorted population had a purity above 95%. PBMCs were isolated immediately by Lymphoprep density gradient centrifugation and stained directly without culture. To minimize batch effects, samples were stained and sorted in pairs, one healthy donor with one patient per experiment. Sequencing input: central memory CD4+ T cells from blood. The TCR sequence derives from a woman aged 30 to 39 with type 1 diabetes. The V gene is TRBV11-1 and the J gene is TRBJ2-3; too little of a D gene remains to name it. The CDR3 region: CASSLAQNSYTDTQYF. The nucleotide sequence reads as follows: TGTGCCAGCAGCTTAGCGCAAAACAGCTACACAGATACGCAGTATTTT.